The rows below give T cell receptor beta chains drawn from one sample of a study of blood T cell repertoires in COVID-19. Method: immunoSEQ multiplex PCR; TCRdb's copy keeps in-frame clones and lacks some. Of about 300,000 clones listed, approximately 85% are singletons. The sequenced sample consisted of peripheral blood. These TCRs come from a woman aged 45 to 65 with acute or convalescent COVID-19. The CDR3 runs from the conserved cysteine through the conserved F or W. Each record gives: clone size, D gene, J gene, V gene, CDR3 DNA, CDR3 protein. The D gene is left open where the match is weak. Clone size is stated in some rows and not others, as once, few, many or a class when expanded.

abundance: -; d_gene: -; j_gene: TRBJ2-3; v_gene: TRBV3-1/TRBV3-2; CDR3nt: TGTGCCAGCAGCCAAGAGATTGGTTGGTTGGCTATGAGCGGAACAGATACGCAGTATTTT; CDR3aa: CASSQEIGWLAMSGTDTQYF
abundance: -; d_gene: -; j_gene: TRBJ2-7; v_gene: TRBV2; CDR3nt: TGTGCCAGCACCCTGCGGGACTCCTACGAGCAGTACTTC; CDR3aa: CASTLRDSYEQYF
abundance: -; d_gene: TRBD1; j_gene: TRBJ1-1; v_gene: TRBV28; CDR3nt: TGTGCCAGCAGTCCCCAGGACAGGGGAGCTTTCTTT; CDR3aa: CASSPQDRGAFF
abundance: few; d_gene: -; j_gene: TRBJ1-4; v_gene: TRBV6-5; CDR3nt: TGTGCCAGCAGTTACTCTGGGCAGGGAAGCGAAAAACTGTTTTTT; CDR3aa: CASSYSGQGSEKLFF
abundance: -; d_gene: -; j_gene: TRBJ2-6; v_gene: TRBV28; CDR3nt: TGTGCCAGCAGTTCAATCGGGGTTTCTGGGGCCAACGTCCTGACTTTC; CDR3aa: CASSSIGVSGANVLTF
abundance: -; d_gene: TRBD1; j_gene: TRBJ1-2; v_gene: TRBV3-1/TRBV3-2; CDR3nt: TGTGCCAGCAGCCAAGATCTTGTGGGACAGAGACTTTATGGCTACACCTTC; CDR3aa: CASSQDLVGQRLYGYTF
abundance: -; d_gene: -; j_gene: TRBJ2-1; v_gene: TRBV6-5; CDR3nt: TGTGCCAGCCAGGACTACTCCTACAATGAGCAGTTCTTC; CDR3aa: CASQDYSYNEQFF
abundance: few; d_gene: TRBD1; j_gene: TRBJ1-1; v_gene: TRBV7-3; CDR3nt: TGTGCCAGCAAAATCACAGGGGGGGCTGAAGCTTTCTTT; CDR3aa: CASKITGGAEAFF
abundance: -; d_gene: -; j_gene: TRBJ1-2; v_gene: TRBV28; CDR3nt: TGTGCCAGCAGACTAACAGGGCTCTATGGCTACACCTTC; CDR3aa: CASRLTGLYGYTF
abundance: -; d_gene: -; j_gene: TRBJ2-7; v_gene: TRBV28; CDR3nt: TGTGCCAGCACTCCCCAGGGCGGCGGAGTCTACGAGCAGTACTTC; CDR3aa: CASTPQGGGVYEQYF
abundance: -; d_gene: TRBD2; j_gene: TRBJ2-1; v_gene: TRBV27; CDR3nt: TGTGCCAGCAGCTCGACCGGGACTAGGGCCTACAATGAGCAGTTCTTC; CDR3aa: CASSSTGTRAYNEQFF
abundance: -; d_gene: TRBD1; j_gene: TRBJ1-5; v_gene: TRBV7-9; CDR3nt: TGTGCCAGCAGCCGGACAGGGGGCGGTCAGCCCCAGCATTTT; CDR3aa: CASSRTGGGQPQHF
abundance: -; d_gene: TRBD1; j_gene: TRBJ2-7; v_gene: TRBV29-1; CDR3nt: TGCAGCGTTTCGGACAGGTTTACCTACGAGCAGTACTTC; CDR3aa: CSVSDRFTYEQYF
abundance: -; d_gene: -; j_gene: TRBJ1-5; v_gene: TRBV2; CDR3nt: TGTGCCAGCAGTGATCCAGGGCCCCAGCATTTT; CDR3aa: CASSDPGPQHF
abundance: -; d_gene: TRBD1; j_gene: TRBJ2-7; v_gene: TRBV6-2/TRBV6-3; CDR3nt: TGTGCCAGCAGTTTTAGGGGGCTAGCCTACGAGCAGTACTTC; CDR3aa: CASSFRGLAYEQYF
abundance: -; d_gene: TRBD2; j_gene: TRBJ2-1; v_gene: TRBV7-2; CDR3nt: TGTGCCAGCAGCTTAGATAGCGGGCGGGATGAGCAGTTCTTC; CDR3aa: CASSLDSGRDEQFF
abundance: -; d_gene: TRBD1; j_gene: TRBJ2-3; v_gene: TRBV28; CDR3nt: TGTGCCAGCAGCGGACAGGGCACAGATACGCAGTATTTT; CDR3aa: CASSGQGTDTQYF
abundance: -; d_gene: -; j_gene: TRBJ2-3; v_gene: TRBV7-3; CDR3nt: TGTGCCAGCAGCTTAGGGGGGGCTGGGCTTCCAGATACGCAGTATTTT; CDR3aa: CASSLGGAGLPDTQYF
abundance: -; d_gene: -; j_gene: TRBJ2-7; v_gene: TRBV29-1; CDR3nt: TGCAGCGTTGAAGACGGAGGGGTGGGCGAGCAGTACTTC; CDR3aa: CSVEDGGVGEQYF
abundance: -; d_gene: -; j_gene: TRBJ2-1; v_gene: TRBV5-6; CDR3nt: TGTGCCAGCAGCTCCGGACTGGAGAATGAGCAGTTCTTC; CDR3aa: CASSSGLENEQFF
abundance: -; d_gene: TRBD2; j_gene: TRBJ2-1; v_gene: TRBV14; CDR3nt: TGTGCCAGCAGCCAAGAGGGTGGACTAGCGGGAGCCTGGAGGAATGAGCAGTTCTTC; CDR3aa: CASSQEGGLAGAWRNEQFF
abundance: -; d_gene: TRBD1; j_gene: TRBJ1-2; v_gene: TRBV30; CDR3nt: TGTGCCTGGAAGGGGGCTGGCTACACCTTC; CDR3aa: CAWKGAGYTF
abundance: -; d_gene: -; j_gene: TRBJ2-7; v_gene: TRBV27; CDR3nt: TGTGCCAGCAGTTTATTGGCTAGCGAGACCTACGAGCAGTACTTC; CDR3aa: CASSLLASETYEQYF
abundance: -; d_gene: -; j_gene: TRBJ1-5; v_gene: TRBV28; CDR3nt: TGTGCCAGCATGTTAGGGGGTGGCAATCAGCCCCAGCATTTT; CDR3aa: CASMLGGGNQPQHF
abundance: -; d_gene: TRBD2; j_gene: TRBJ2-7; v_gene: TRBV28; CDR3nt: TGTGCCAGCAGTACGGCCTCGACTAGCGGGAGCTACGAGCAGTACTTC; CDR3aa: CASSTASTSGSYEQYF
abundance: -; d_gene: -; j_gene: TRBJ2-5; v_gene: TRBV6-2/TRBV6-3; CDR3nt: TGTGCCAGCAGTAAGATGAGGGATTATCAAGAGACCCAGTACTTC; CDR3aa: CASSKMRDYQETQYF
abundance: -; d_gene: -; j_gene: TRBJ2-1; v_gene: TRBV15; CDR3nt: TGTGCCACCATCCGGGGGGCGGGACCCATTAATGAGCAGTTCTTC; CDR3aa: CATIRGAGPINEQFF
abundance: once; d_gene: TRBD2; j_gene: TRBJ2-1; v_gene: TRBV4-3; CDR3nt: TGCGCCAGCAGCCAAGTTTGGCTAGCGGGAGGGCCGAATGAGCAGTTCTTC; CDR3aa: CASSQVWLAGGPNEQFF
abundance: -; d_gene: -; j_gene: TRBJ2-7; v_gene: TRBV6-5; CDR3nt: TGTGCCAGCAGTCGACACAGGGATGGCGAGCAGTACTTC; CDR3aa: CASSRHRDGEQYF
abundance: -; d_gene: -; j_gene: TRBJ2-7; v_gene: TRBV28; CDR3nt: TGTGCCAGCAGAACCGGGACAAAGAACTACGAGCAGTACTTC; CDR3aa: CASRTGTKNYEQYF
abundance: -; d_gene: -; j_gene: TRBJ2-6; v_gene: TRBV2; CDR3nt: TGTGCCAGCATTACAGGGCCCTCTGGGGCCAACGTCCTGACTTTC; CDR3aa: CASITGPSGANVLTF
abundance: -; d_gene: -; j_gene: TRBJ1-1; v_gene: TRBV11-2; CDR3nt: TGTGCCAGCAGTTATCCTCCGGGACTGAGGAACACTGAAGCTTTCTTT; CDR3aa: CASSYPPGLRNTEAFF
abundance: -; d_gene: -; j_gene: TRBJ2-7; v_gene: TRBV11-1; CDR3nt: TGTGCCAGCAGCTTTTACAACTCCTACGAGCAGTACTTC; CDR3aa: CASSFYNSYEQYF
abundance: -; d_gene: TRBD2; j_gene: TRBJ2-3; v_gene: TRBV24-1; CDR3nt: TGTGCCACCAGTGACCCTATATCCCGGGAGGGGGCAGATACGCAGTATTTT; CDR3aa: CATSDPISREGADTQYF
abundance: -; d_gene: TRBD1; j_gene: TRBJ2-2; v_gene: TRBV28; CDR3nt: TGTGCCAGCAGTGCGGACAGGGGTAAGGACACCGGGGAGCTGTTTTTT; CDR3aa: CASSADRGKDTGELFF
abundance: -; d_gene: TRBD2; j_gene: TRBJ2-7; v_gene: TRBV25-1; CDR3nt: TGTGCCAGCAAAGAGCGGGAGACCTCCTACGAGCAGTACTTC; CDR3aa: CASKERETSYEQYF
abundance: -; d_gene: TRBD1; j_gene: TRBJ2-7; v_gene: TRBV4-2; CDR3nt: TGTGCCAGCAGCCAAGACGGTGAGGGACAGAGAATTAAGCAGTACTTC; CDR3aa: CASSQDGEGQRIKQYF
abundance: -; d_gene: -; j_gene: TRBJ2-2; v_gene: TRBV5-5; CDR3nt: TGTGCCAGCAGCTTGAATACAGGGTGGAATGGCGGGGAGCTGTTTTTT; CDR3aa: CASSLNTGWNGGELFF
abundance: -; d_gene: TRBD1; j_gene: TRBJ1-6; v_gene: TRBV3-1/TRBV3-2; CDR3nt: TGTGCCAGCTGTGGACAGGGCCAAAATAATTCACCCCTCCACTTT; CDR3aa: CASCGQGQNNSPLHF
abundance: -; d_gene: TRBD2; j_gene: TRBJ2-3; v_gene: TRBV7-8; CDR3nt: TGTGCCAGCCTAAGGGGACTAGCAGCCCCAGATACGCAGTATTTT; CDR3aa: CASLRGLAAPDTQYF
abundance: -; d_gene: -; j_gene: TRBJ2-3; v_gene: TRBV18; CDR3nt: TGTGCCAGCTCACCACCGCGGGTTACTAGCACAGATACGCAGTATTTT; CDR3aa: CASSPPRVTSTDTQYF
abundance: -; d_gene: TRBD1; j_gene: TRBJ2-7; v_gene: TRBV28; CDR3nt: TGTGCCAGCAGTTTGATTGAGGGGGCAAAAGAGCAGTACTTC; CDR3aa: CASSLIEGAKEQYF
abundance: -; d_gene: TRBD2; j_gene: TRBJ2-7; v_gene: TRBV6-6; CDR3nt: TGTGCCAGCAGTTCGCCAGCGGGAAGTTTCGAGCAGTACTTC; CDR3aa: CASSSPAGSFEQYF
abundance: -; d_gene: TRBD2; j_gene: TRBJ2-7; v_gene: TRBV18; CDR3nt: TGTGCCAGCTCAGAGATAGCGGGAGTGAACGAGCAGTACTTC; CDR3aa: CASSEIAGVNEQYF